This is a list of T cell receptor beta chains from one sample in a study of T cell repertoires in cytomegalovirus infection. The antigens these receptors bind are not known. TCRdb redid the calling of the reads with MiXCR, one entry per CDR3 protein. The sample consists of approximately 49,000 distinct CDR3 sequences, over 15% of them appearing once. This specimen was CD8+ T cells from cultured PBMCs, taken from culture after CMV antigen stimulation. These receptors all come from a human donor in good health (CMV status not recorded). Some clones in this sample may be carry-over from other donors' samples. Both conserved end residues are part of each CDR3. D genes are given only for firm matches. Size is stated for part of the rows, as once, few or many counts, or as a class when the clone is expanded.

D	V	J	size	CDR3	DNA
NA	TRBV6-2/TRBV6-3	TRBJ1-1	NA	CASSYMVAGPNTEAFF	TGTGCCAGCAGTTACATGGTCGCGGGACCCAACACTGAAGCTTTCTTT
NA	TRBV7-6	TRBJ1-3	few	CASSLSSGAGNTIYF	TGTGCCAGCAGCTTAAGTTCAGGGGCCGGAAACACCATATATTTT
NA	TRBV7-8	TRBJ2-5	few	CASSLIIAGAQETQYF	TGTGCCAGCAGCTTAATCATCGCGGGGGCCCAAGAGACCCAGTACTTC
TRBD2	TRBV7-6	TRBJ2-1	NA	CASSLISASGEQFF	TGTGCCAGCAGCCTCATTTCGGCTAGCGGAGAGCAGTTCTTC
NA	TRBV7-9	TRBJ2-1	once	CASSPTRDLTYNEQFF	TGTGCCAGCAGCCCAACACGGGACTTGACGTACAATGAGCAGTTCTTC
TRBD1	TRBV7-2	TRBJ2-7	few	CASSSWTGGSYEQYF	TGTGCCAGCAGCTCCTGGACAGGGGGCTCCTACGAGCAGTACTTC
NA	TRBV12-3/TRBV12-4	TRBJ1-1	few	CASSPRGGNTEAFF	TGTGCCAGCAGCCCAAGGGGGGGGAACACTGAAGCTTTCTTT
NA	TRBV12-3/TRBV12-4	TRBJ2-3	NA	CASRTRDLSTDTQYF	TGTGCCAGCAGAACTAGAGACCTCAGCACAGATACGCAGTATTTT
NA	TRBV7-8	TRBJ1-2	NA	CASSLRPGRNDGYTF	TGTGCCAGCAGCCTAAGACCGGGACGTAACGATGGCTACACCTTC
TRBD2	TRBV7-8	TRBJ2-7	NA	CASTPLASGLYEQYF	TGTGCCAGCACCCCGCTGGCTAGCGGGCTGTACGAGCAGTACTTC
TRBD2	TRBV7-6	TRBJ2-1	few	CASSLYIAGGAPYNEQFF	TGTGCCAGCAGCTTATACATAGCGGGAGGGGCTCCCTACAATGAGCAGTTCTTC
TRBD2	TRBV29-1	TRBJ2-1	NA	CSVVAGGAYNEQFF	TGCAGCGTTGTAGCGGGGGGAGCATACAATGAGCAGTTCTTC
TRBD1	TRBV7-3	TRBJ1-2	NA	CASSLGRGDHGYTF	TGTGCCAGCAGCTTGGGCAGGGGGGACCATGGCTACACCTTC
NA	TRBV7-9	TRBJ2-2	NA	CASSLARGTYNTGELFF	TGTGCCAGCAGCTTAGCGAGGGGGACCTATAACACCGGGGAGCTGTTTTTT
NA	TRBV14	TRBJ1-1	NA	CASSRGGGTEAFF	TGTGCCAGCAGCCGAGGAGGAGGGACTGAAGCTTTCTTT
TRBD1	TRBV7-8	TRBJ2-1	many	CASSSKQGSLYEQFF	TGTGCCAGCAGCTCCAAACAGGGGAGTTTATATGAGCAGTTCTTC
NA	TRBV7-9	TRBJ1-5	few	CASSLVGDKGFKPQHF	TGTGCCAGCAGCTTAGTCGGGGACAAGGGTTTCAAGCCCCAGCATTTT
NA	TRBV20-1	TRBJ2-7	few	CSATGVYSYEQYF	TGCAGTGCTACGGGAGTTTATTCCTACGAGCAGTACTTC
NA	TRBV27	TRBJ2-3	NA	CASSLPPGLSLGHTQYF	TGTGCCAGCAGTTTGCCTCCGGGACTCTCACTCGGCCATACGCAGTATTTT
TRBD2	TRBV18	TRBJ2-1	many	CASSPGPRLAGVSSYNEQFF	TGTGCCAGCTCACCAGGTCCCAGACTAGCGGGAGTAAGCTCCTACAATGAGCAGTTCTTC
TRBD2	TRBV4-2	TRBJ2-1	NA	CASSQGWSGGPIHNEQFF	TGTGCCAGCAGCCAAGGGTGGAGCGGGGGGCCAATTCACAATGAGCAGTTCTTC
NA	TRBV7-6	TRBJ1-5	few	CASSPVLGGGSQPQHF	TGTGCCAGCAGCCCCGTTTTGGGGGGAGGGAGTCAGCCCCAGCATTTT
NA	TRBV4-3	TRBJ2-1	many	CASSQGWATGFDNEQFF	TGCGCCAGCAGCCAAGGATGGGCTACGGGTTTCGACAATGAGCAGTTCTTC
NA	TRBV7-2	TRBJ2-2	NA	CASSSDEVQAGELFF	TGTGCCAGCAGCTCAGACGAGGTCCAGGCCGGGGAGCTGTTTTTT
TRBD2	TRBV20-1	TRBJ2-5	few	CSARDLDNGGAIRETQYF	TGCAGTGCTAGAGATCTGGATAACGGGGGGGCCATCCGAGAGACCCAGTACTTC
TRBD2	TRBV29-1	TRBJ2-1	few	CSFLAGKGEQFF	TGCAGCTTCCTAGCGGGGAAGGGTGAGCAGTTCTTC
NA	TRBV7-2	TRBJ1-2	few	CASSLGAPGDGYTF	TGTGCCAGCAGCTTAGGGGCCCCAGGGGATGGCTACACCTTC
NA	TRBV7-4	TRBJ1-5	few	CASSHPTRRAQSNQPQHF	TGTGCCAGCAGCCACCCCACCCGGAGGGCTCAAAGCAATCAGCCCCAGCATTTT
NA	TRBV19	TRBJ2-7	NA	CASSPSQGYEQYF	TGTGCCAGTAGTCCTTCCCAGGGGTACGAGCAGTACTTC
NA	TRBV28	TRBJ1-3	medium-sized	CASRPGRLSGNTIYF	TGTGCCAGCAGACCAGGACGACTCTCTGGAAACACCATATATTTT
TRBD2	TRBV28	TRBJ2-2	few	CASSHWDSGSFSGTGELFF	TGTGCCAGCAGTCATTGGGATAGCGGGAGTTTTAGTGGCACCGGGGAGCTGTTTTTT
NA	TRBV12-3/TRBV12-4	TRBJ2-5	few	CASSSTGFETQYF	TGTGCCAGCAGTTCTACAGGGTTTGAGACCCAGTACTTC
NA	TRBV4-1	TRBJ2-5	NA	CASSQPRTGLQETQYF	TGCGCCAGCAGCCAACCGCGTACAGGGCTCCAAGAGACCCAGTACTTC
TRBD2	TRBV20-1	TRBJ2-7	many	CSASGLAGGLEQYF	TGCAGTGCTAGTGGGCTAGCGGGAGGGCTAGAGCAGTACTTC
TRBD2	TRBV7-2	TRBJ2-1	NA	CASSPRTSGGSYNEQFF	TGTGCCAGCAGCCCCCGGACTAGCGGGGGGTCCTACAATGAGCAGTTCTTC
TRBD2	TRBV7-2	TRBJ2-3	many	CASGVSGRPRTDTQYF	TGTGCCAGTGGGGTTAGCGGGAGGCCGAGAACAGATACGCAGTATTTT
TRBD2	TRBV7-2	TRBJ2-5	NA	CASSPSGAHKETQYF	TGTGCCAGCAGTCCTAGCGGGGCCCATAAAGAGACCCAGTACTTC
NA	TRBV7-9	TRBJ2-1	NA	CASTYLYNEQFF	TGTGCCAGCACCTACCTCTACAATGAGCAGTTCTTC
TRBD1	TRBV7-6	TRBJ2-3	few	CASSLIPGTGPTDTQYF	TGTGCCAGCAGCTTAATACCCGGGACAGGGCCCACAGATACGCAGTATTTT
TRBD1	TRBV6-6	TRBJ1-6	few	CASRRTGSSPLHF	TGTGCCAGCAGGCGGACAGGGAGTTCACCCCTCCACTTT
NA	TRBV7-2	TRBJ2-1	few	CASSLDGAYNEQFF	TGTGCCAGCAGCTTAGACGGGGCTTACAATGAGCAGTTCTTC
NA	TRBV7-2	TRBJ2-5	few	CASSPGASPQETQYF	TGTGCCAGCAGCCCAGGAGCGAGCCCTCAAGAGACCCAGTACTTC
NA	TRBV27	TRBJ2-1	NA	CASSLASPNEQFF	TGTGCCAGCAGTTTAGCTAGCCCCAATGAGCAGTTCTTC
TRBD2	TRBV7-8	TRBJ2-7	NA	CASRLAGVSYEQYF	TGTGCCAGCAGACTAGCGGGAGTGTCCTACGAGCAGTACTTC
NA	TRBV7-8	TRBJ2-7	few	CASRHTQGTFNEQYF	TGTGCCAGCAGACATACACAGGGCACGTTCAACGAGCAGTACTTC
NA	TRBV12-3/TRBV12-4	TRBJ2-7	few	CASSPVGVPGYEQYF	TGTGCCAGCAGCCCAGTCGGGGTCCCCGGCTACGAGCAGTACTTC
NA	TRBV6-4	TRBJ2-1	NA	CASSGRASTEQFF	TGTGCCAGCAGTGGAAGGGCCTCCACTGAGCAGTTCTTC
NA	TRBV7-2	TRBJ2-2	NA	CASSLTDSNTGELFF	TGTGCCAGCAGCTTAACCGACTCGAACACCGGGGAGCTGTTTTTT
NA	TRBV6-5	TRBJ1-4	few	CASSYYYQEKLFF	TGTGCCAGCAGTTACTATTATCAGGAAAAACTGTTTTTT
NA	TRBV7-9	TRBJ2-7	many	CASSPLREQYF	TGTGCCAGCAGCCCTTTACGGGAGCAGTACTTC